The next 2 T cell receptor beta chains were all read from a single sample in a study of beta chain features in type 1 diabetes. Every isolated RNA sample was fully reverse transcribed, so sequencing captured expressed TCRB transcripts. Sequenced by immunoSEQ multiplex PCR; TCRdb stores in-frame clones only, minus some. Of roughly 290,000 clones listed, under 8.5% are singletons. Sequenced input: central memory CD4+ T cells from blood. The source is a woman between 18 and 29 years old in good health.

The genes are TRBV5-4 and TRBJ1-6, with 8 bases that match TRBD1. The CDR3 runs 15 residues. Germline assignment: CDR1 SGHNT and CDR2 YYREEE (reference sequence). V dropped 2 bases and J dropped 5; count of bases not matched to a gene: 3. The CDR3 sequence: CASSLYRGDNSPLHF. The CDR3 DNA is TGTGCCAGCAGCTTATACAGGGGGGATAATTCACCCCTCCACTTT.

This clone showed up just a few times. The chain joins TRBV5-6 to TRBJ2-7, with 9 bases matching TRBD2. Germline V gives CDR1 SGHDT, CDR2 YYEEEE. The trim removed 4 bases at V and 5 bases at J, leaving 13 bases unmatched. The CDR3 runs 16 residues. The CDR3 sequence: CASSGRVAGGPHEQYV. CDR3 coding DNA: TGTGCCAGCAGCGGGAGGGTCGCGGGGGGGCCCCACGAGCAGTACGTC.